A selection of T cell receptor beta chains follows, all from one sample in a study of vaccination and CD4 T cells after COVID-19. TCRdb re-analysed the PCR reads in MiXCR, keeping a single row per CDR3 protein. This table holds tens of thousands of distinct CDR3 sequences, around 49% found once. This specimen was CD4+ T cells from blood, taken about 7 months after SARS-CoV-2 vaccination. These receptors were collected from a human donor who had recovered from COVID-19. Both conserved end residues are part of each CDR3. Each record gives: clone size, D gene, J gene, V gene, CDR3 protein, CDR3 DNA. A D gene is named only where the DNA matches it firmly. Clone size appears in some rows only: once, few, many, or a class for an expanded clone.

>NA|NA|TRBJ2-7|TRBV6-5
CASSYSQERGEQYF
TGTGCCAGCAGTTACTCCCAAGAGCGAGGCGAGCAGTACTTC
>NA|TRBD2|TRBJ2-3|TRBV20-1
CSRTSDTDTQYF
TGCAGTCGGACTAGCGACACAGATACGCAGTATTTT
>few|TRBD2|TRBJ2-2|TRBV7-3
CASRSGSLTGELFF
TGTGCCAGCAGAAGCGGGAGCTTAACCGGGGAGCTGTTTTTT
>NA|TRBD2|TRBJ2-1|TRBV10-3
CAISESLAGGGGEQFF
TGTGCCATCAGTGAGTCACTAGCGGGAGGGGGCGGTGAGCAGTTCTTC
>NA|NA|TRBJ1-2|TRBV6-1
CASSRGGLGQPNYGYTF
TGTGCCAGCAGTCGCGGGGGGCTCGGACAACCTAACTATGGCTACACCTTC
>NA|TRBD1|TRBJ2-7|TRBV27
CASSLFRTGQEQYF
TGTGCCAGCAGTTTATTCCGGACAGGGCAAGAGCAGTACTTC
>NA|TRBD2|TRBJ2-1|TRBV29-1
CSVEGTSGSYNEQFF
TGCAGCGTTGAAGGGACTAGCGGCTCCTACAATGAGCAGTTCTTC
>few|TRBD2|TRBJ2-2|TRBV7-3
CASSLGTSGTTGELFF
TGTGCCAGCAGCTTAGGGACTAGCGGGACGACCGGGGAGCTGTTTTTT
>few|NA|TRBJ2-3|TRBV7-2
CASSSRREDTQYF
TGTGCCAGCAGCTCCCGGCGAGAAGATACGCAGTATTTT
>NA|NA|TRBJ1-1|TRBV7-3
CASSQGPPSYLTNTEAFF
TGTGCCAGCAGCCAAGGACCCCCCTCGTATCTCACGAACACTGAAGCTTTCTTT
>once|TRBD1|TRBJ2-3|TRBV2
CASRPDRGRVDTQYF
TGTGCCAGCAGGCCCGACAGGGGGCGCGTCGATACGCAGTATTTT
>NA|NA|TRBJ1-5|TRBV2
CASMIGTGNQPQHF
TGTGCCAGCATGATCGGCACTGGCAATCAGCCCCAGCATTTT
>NA|NA|TRBJ2-6|TRBV20-1
CSARDPPGANVLTF
TGCAGTGCTAGAGATCCCCCCGGGGCCAACGTCCTGACTTTC
>NA|NA|TRBJ1-2|TRBV7-2
CASSFDRGGRDGYTF
TGTGCCAGCAGCTTCGATAGAGGGGGGCGCGATGGCTACACCTTC
>NA|TRBD2|TRBJ2-3|TRBV7-3
CASRSGLAGTDTQYF
TGTGCCAGCAGGTCGGGACTAGCGGGCACAGATACGCAGTATTTT
>NA|NA|TRBJ2-7|TRBV6-1
CASSEALAQGSYEQYF
TGTGCCAGCAGTGAAGCGCTGGCGCAGGGGTCCTACGAGCAGTACTTC
>few|TRBD1|TRBJ2-5|TRBV7-9
CASEQGFSETQYF
TGTGCCAGCGAACAGGGGTTCAGCGAGACCCAGTACTTC